A single sample gave rise to the 29 T cell receptor beta chains below, sequenced in a study of T cell clonotyping in hematopoietic cell transplantation. Profiled with immunoSEQ multiplex PCR; TCRdb holds only in-frame clones, not every one. Of about 36,000 clones listed, 80% to 90% are singletons. Specimen: peripheral blood mononuclear cells. These receptors all stem from a woman in her thirties or forties in good health. Some clones in this sample may be carry-over from other donors' samples.

The chain is built from TRBV30 and TRBJ1-4; maybe TRBD1 (5 bases). Germline CDR1 and CDR2: GTSNPN and SVGIG (reference sequence). The CDR3 totals 13 residues. V was shortened by 4 bases and J by 6 bases, with 12 bases between the two germline ends. The DNA for the CDR3 is TGTGCCTGGATGAGGGACTTTGATGAAAAACTGTTTTTT. It translates to CAWMRDFDEKLFF.

This sequence joins TRBV2 and TRBJ2-5; 7 nucleotides align to TRBD1. Looked up from germline, CDR1 is SNHLY and CDR2 is FYNNEI. The CDR3 length is 13 residues. V dropped 5 bases and J dropped 2; count of bases not matched to a gene: 2. CDR3 sequence reads: CASSRDRQETQYF. The CDR3 coding sequence is TGTGCCAGCAGTCGGGACAGACAAGAGACCCAGTACTTC.

Only one count was recorded for this clone. This chain links TRBV19 with TRBJ2-7; TRBD2 aligns across 9 bases. Germline V gene lookup returns CDR1 LNHDA and CDR2 SQIVND (reference sequence). The V and J ends lost 5 bases and 2 bases, in that order; junction bases with no gene match: 4. The CDR3 contains 14 residues. The DNA of the CDR3 is TGTGCCAGTAGTGGTGGCGGGAGGGCCTACGAGCAGTACTTC. Translated: CASSGGGRAYEQYF.

The chain couples TRBV7-2 to TRBJ1-2; 9 positions match TRBD1. CDR3 size: 12 residues. Per germline, CDR1 SGHTA and CDR2 FQGNSA. Germline trimming cut 5 bases from V and 8 bases from J; bases unmatched to any gene: 3. CDR3 DNA sequence: TGTGCCAGCAGCCTGGGACAGGGCGGCTACACCTTC. Protein: CASSLGQGGYTF.

The rearrangement uses TRBV15 and TRBJ1-2; D perhaps matches TRBD1 (5 bases). The germline V and J ends were trimmed by 0 bases and 10 bases, with 15 bases remaining between them. The CDR3 runs 14 residues. Germline CDR1 reads LNHNV; CDR2 reads YYDKDF (reference sequence). CDR3: CATSRDREVGLYTF. The CDR3 DNA sequence: TGTGCCACCAGCAGAGACAGGGAGGTAGGGCTCTACACCTTC.

V is TRBV15 and J is TRBJ1-2, with D maybe TRBD1 (5 bases). CDR1 and CDR2 from the germline V gene are LNHNV and YYDKDF (reference sequence). This CDR3 is built from 14 residues. V was shortened by 8 bases and J by 0 bases, with 13 bases between the two germline ends. CDR3 in amino acids: CATRWGNSNYGYTF. CDR3 sequence (DNA): TGTGCCACCCGATGGGGGAACTCTAACTATGGCTACACCTTC.

The J gene is TRBJ1-3, the V gene TRBV21-1. TRBV21-1 is described as a pseudogene. CDR3 size: 15 residues. CDR3 sequence: CASSIDRVSGNTIYF. CDR3 coding DNA: TGTGCCAGCAGCATAGACCGCGTCTCTGGAAACACCATATATTTT.

The chain links TRBV5-6 to TRBJ2-7; 9 bases match TRBD1. This CDR3 is built from 16 residues. CDR1 is SGHDT, CDR2 YYEEEE, per germline. V shed 0 bases and J 2 bases; nucleotides not matched to a gene: 6. CDR3 sequence reads: CASSLGPGTGTYEQYF. The DNA for the CDR3 is TGTGCCAGCAGCTTGGGGCCCGGGACAGGGACCTACGAGCAGTACTTC.

This chain uses TRBV28 with TRBJ2-1; maybe TRBD1 (6 bases). V dropped 3 bases and J dropped 14 bases, with 11 bases sitting between them. This CDR3 has 11 residues. The V gene's germline CDR1 is MDHEN and CDR2 SYDVKM. In nucleotides, the CDR3 is TGTGCCAGCAGTTTGCCAGGGGAAAAGTTCTTC. Its translation: CASSLPGEKFF.

This clone has a handful of counts. The chain employs TRBV4-2 and TRBJ2-7; TRBD2 matches at 10 bases. This CDR3 contains 17 residues. Germline CDR1 reads LGHNA; CDR2 reads YNFKEQ. Trimming took 0 bases from V and 4 from J; bases not matched to a gene: 9. This CDR3 is CASSQEPPAGGPYEQYF. For the CDR3, the DNA is TGTGCCAGCAGCCAAGAGCCCCCAGCGGGAGGGCCGTACGAGCAGTACTTC.

The rearrangement joins TRBV19 to TRBJ2-4; D possibly corresponds to TRBD1 (5 bases). CDR3 length: 14 amino acids. V was shortened by 2 bases and J by 8 bases, with 13 bases between the two germline ends. Germline CDR1 is LNHDA and CDR2 is SQIVND (reference sequence). CDR3 sequence reads: CASSILKGSDIQYF. As DNA, the CDR3 is TGTGCCAGTAGTATACTGAAGGGGTCGGACATTCAGTACTTC.

This chain uses TRBV7-8 with TRBJ1-1; D is perhaps TRBD1 (5 bases). This CDR3 has 13 amino acids. The germline CDR1 and CDR2 sequences are SGHVS and FQNEAQ. Trimming took 3 bases from V and 6 from J, leaving 11 bases between them. The CDR3 nucleotides are TGTGCCAGCAGCTTCGGGGCTTTCGCTGAAGCTTTCTTT. It codes for CASSFGAFAEAFF.

This clone was observed a single time. The J gene is TRBJ2-7, the V gene TRBV28, with 10 bases lining up with TRBD1. Germline lookup yields CDR1 MDHEN and CDR2 SYDVKM. The J segment lost 2 bases and the V segment lost 6 bases, leaving 10 bases of the junction unmatched. The CDR3 covers 16 residues. CDR3 coding DNA: TGTGCCAGCAGCTGGGGGGGAGGACAGGGGGCCTACGAGCAGTACTTC. Translating gives CASSWGGGQGAYEQYF.

The gene calls are TRBV7-2 and TRBJ2-3; 9 nucleotides match TRBD1. From germline, CDR1 is SGHTA and CDR2 FQGNSA. J was trimmed by 3 bases and V by 4 bases; bases with no gene match: 5. The CDR3 is made up of 15 amino acids. The CDR3 DNA follows: TGTGCCAGCAGCTGGGACAGGGTGGGAACAGATACGCAGTATTTT. It yields the protein CASSWDRVGTDTQYF.

V usage is TRBV4-2 and J usage is TRBJ2-3, with 11 bases lining up with TRBD2. From germline, CDR1 is LGHNA and CDR2 YNFKEQ. V shed 4 bases and J 1 base; nucleotides not matched to a gene: 7. The CDR3 contains 17 residues. CDR3 coding DNA: TGTGCCAGCAGCCCTCAGGGACTAGCGGAGGGCACAGATACGCAGTATTTT. Translation gives CASSPQGLAEGTDTQYF.

The V call is TRBV6-5, the J call TRBJ2-7; D gene uncertain. Trimming cost V 5 bases and J 3 bases, with 11 bases left between them. Germline V gene lookup returns CDR1 MNHEY and CDR2 SVGAGI. The CDR3 is made up of 13 amino acids. Written as DNA, the CDR3 is TGTGCCAGCAGTGCGCAGGTCCGCTACGAGCAGTACTTC. This codes for CASSAQVRYEQYF.

This chain joins TRBV7-3 and TRBJ1-3; weak D call: TRBD1 (5 bases). V was pared by 6 bases and J by 0 bases, with 12 bases between. Per the germline V gene, CDR1 is SGHTA and CDR2 is FQGTGA. The CDR3 runs 15 residues. In nucleotides, the CDR3 is TGTGCCAGCAGTTACGACAGTGCCTCTGGAAACACCATATATTTT. This codes for CASSYDSASGNTIYF.

The chain is built from TRBV27 and TRBJ2-7, with 11 bases identical to TRBD2. The CDR3 is made up of 15 amino acids. V lost 6 bases to trimming and J lost 6 bases; unmatched junction nucleotides: 10. From germline, CDR1 is MNHEY and CDR2 SMNVEV (reference sequence). The CDR3 loop reads CASSLPTSGIGEQYF. The DNA for the CDR3 is TGTGCCAGCAGCCTACCGACTAGCGGGATAGGCGAGCAGTACTTC.

The chain links TRBV10-3 to TRBJ2-7; 7 bases are a match to TRBD1. CDR3 length: 13 residues. Trimming removed 6 bases from V and 1 base from J; junction bases left unmatched: 3. In germline, CDR1 is ENHRY, CDR2 SYGVKD. Here the CDR3 reads CAIRRTGSYEQYF. The CDR3 DNA reads as TGTGCCATCAGGAGGACAGGATCCTACGAGCAGTACTTC.

This rearrangement joins TRBV5-1 to TRBJ2-7; possibly TRBD1 for D (6 bases). V was shortened by 6 bases and J by 2 bases, with 18 bases between the two germline ends. CDR1 is SGHRS, CDR2 YFSETQ, per germline. This CDR3 spans 15 amino acids. The CDR3 coding sequence is TGCGCCAGCACCCTGAGGGGGACGGGACCCTACGAGCAGTACTTC. This gives the protein CASTLRGTGPYEQYF.

This sequence joins TRBV5-4 and TRBJ2-7; 7 bases fit TRBD1. V was pared by 5 bases and J by 2 bases, with 4 bases of the junction left unmatched. The germline V gene has CDR1 SGHNT and CDR2 YYREEE (reference sequence). This CDR3 contains 13 residues. This CDR3 is CASSDRVAYEQYF. For the CDR3, the DNA is TGTGCCAGCAGTGACAGGGTAGCCTACGAGCAGTACTTC.

The V and J genes are TRBV28 and TRBJ2-1; 10 positions match TRBD2. Germline loops: CDR1 MDHEN, CDR2 SYDVKM. With V trimmed by 2 bases and J by 8 bases, 6 bases remained unmatched. The CDR3 consists of 15 residues. This CDR3 reads CASSLSLAGDHEQFF. Here the CDR3 DNA reads TGTGCCAGCAGTTTAAGTCTAGCGGGAGACCATGAGCAGTTCTTC.

This sequence joins TRBV19 and TRBJ2-7; D is perhaps TRBD1 (5 bases). This CDR3 is built from 13 residues. CDR1 LNHDA and CDR2 SQIVND come from the germline V gene (reference sequence). V was trimmed by 4 bases and J by 3 bases, leaving 10 bases between them. CDR3 in DNA: TGTGCCAGTAGTAGTACAGGTGGCTACGAGCAGTACTTC. Residues: CASSSTGGYEQYF. The variable domain in full, completed from reference TRBV19 and TRBJ2-7, reads DGGITQSPKYLFRKEGQNVTLSCEQNLNHDAMYWYRQDPGQGLRLIYYSQIVNDFQKGDIAEGYSVSREKKESFPLTVTSAQKNPTAFYLCASSSTGGYEQYFGPGTRLTVT.

V gene TRBV7-2 combines with J gene TRBJ1-2, with 10 nucleotides matching TRBD1. The V gene end was trimmed by 5 bases and the J gene end by 3 bases; junction bases not matched to a gene: 6. This CDR3 has 15 residues. The V gene's germline CDR1 is SGHTA and CDR2 FQGNSA. The CDR3 nucleotides are TGTGCCAGCAGCCCGATGACAGGGGGCGACTATGGCTACACCTTC. It yields the protein CASSPMTGGDYGYTF. Variable domain in full (rest from reference TRBV7-2 and TRBJ1-2): GAGVSQSPSNKVTEKGKDVELRCDPISGHTALYWYRQSLGQGLEFLIYFQGNSAPDKSGLPSDRFSAERTGGSVSTLTIQRTQQEDSAVYLCASSPMTGGDYGYTFGSGTRLTVV.

V is TRBV30 and J is TRBJ1-2; D not resolved. The CDR3 is 15 amino acids. Per the germline V gene, CDR1 is GTSNPN and CDR2 is SVGIG (reference sequence). V was clipped by 6 bases and J by 4 bases, with 21 bases between them. The CDR3 is CACLPLDGKIYGYTF. The CDR3 coding sequence is TGTGCCTGCCTCCCCCTTGACGGGAAAATCTATGGCTACACCTTC.

The rearrangement joins TRBV28 to TRBJ2-3; 12 nucleotides match TRBD2. The length of the CDR3 is 17 residues. V lost 2 bases, J lost 4 bases, and 7 bases stayed unmatched. Germline V gives CDR1 MDHEN, CDR2 SYDVKM. The CDR3 region has the DNA TGTGCCAGCAGTTTAGAGCTAGCGGGAGGGCCCCCAGATACGCAGTATTTT. Amino acids: CASSLELAGGPPDTQYF.

The rearrangement links TRBV5-6 to TRBJ2-5; TRBD2 aligns across 10 bases. Germline loops: CDR1 SGHDT, CDR2 YYEEEE. This CDR3 has 16 amino acids. Trimming took 0 bases from V and 1 from J; bases not matched to a gene: 3. The CDR3 region is CASSLVWTSGQETQYF. For the CDR3, the DNA is TGTGCCAGCAGCTTGGTGTGGACTAGCGGCCAAGAGACCCAGTACTTC. The full variable domain, completed using reference TRBV5-6 and TRBJ2-5, is DAGVTQSPTHLIKTRGQQVTLRCSPKSGHDTVSWYQQALGQGPQFIFQYYEEEERQRGNFPDRFSGHQFPNYSSELNVNALLLGDSALYLCASSLVWTSGQETQYFGPGTRLLVL.

The chain uses TRBV2 and TRBJ2-7; D is unclear. The CDR3 contains 13 residues. Trimming removed 7 bases at V and 2 bases at J, with 12 bases between. Germline CDR1 reads SNHLY; CDR2 reads FYNNEI. The CDR3 DNA is TGTGCCAGCAATCCTCCAGGCCCCTACGAGCAGTACTTC. Protein: CASNPPGPYEQYF.

The chain links TRBV19 to TRBJ2-4; maybe TRBD1 (6 bases). Germline V CDR1 and CDR2: LNHDA, SQIVND (reference sequence). The ends were cut back, 6 bases at V and 4 bases at J, with 7 bases in the middle. The CDR3 consists of 12 residues. The CDR3 sequence: CASRDRKNIQYF. CDR3 coding DNA: TGTGCCAGTAGGGACAGAAAAAACATTCAGTACTTC.